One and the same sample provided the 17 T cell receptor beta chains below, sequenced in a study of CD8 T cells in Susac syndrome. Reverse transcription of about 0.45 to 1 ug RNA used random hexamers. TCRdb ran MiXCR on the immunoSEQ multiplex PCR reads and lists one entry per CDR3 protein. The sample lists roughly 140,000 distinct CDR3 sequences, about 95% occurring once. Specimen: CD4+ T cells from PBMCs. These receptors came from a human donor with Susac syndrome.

The CDR3 nucleotides are TGCAGTGCTACTCCCCCAAGGATAGCCAAAAACATTCAGTACTTC. Residues: CSATPPRIAKNIQYF. The V gene is TRBV20-1, the J gene TRBJ2-4; D gene ambiguous. Germline V gene lookup returns CDR1 DFQATT and CDR2 SNEGSKA (reference sequence). Trimming took off 4 bases at V and 0 bases at J, with 13 bases between the two ends. This CDR3 contains 15 residues.

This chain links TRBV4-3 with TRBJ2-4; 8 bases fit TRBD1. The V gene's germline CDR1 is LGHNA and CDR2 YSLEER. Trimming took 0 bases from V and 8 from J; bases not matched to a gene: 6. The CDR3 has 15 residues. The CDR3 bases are TGCGCCAGCAGCCAAGATCGGACAGGGTTGGACATTCAGTACTTC. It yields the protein CASSQDRTGLDIQYF.

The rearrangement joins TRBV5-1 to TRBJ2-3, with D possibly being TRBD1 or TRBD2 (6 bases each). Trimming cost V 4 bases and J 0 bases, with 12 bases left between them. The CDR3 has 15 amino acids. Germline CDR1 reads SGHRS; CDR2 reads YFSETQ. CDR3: CASSLGGTSTDTQYF. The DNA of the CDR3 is TGCGCCAGCAGCCTCGGGGGCACTAGCACAGATACGCAGTATTTT. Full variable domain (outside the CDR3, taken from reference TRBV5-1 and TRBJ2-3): KAGVTQTPRYLIKTRGQQVTLSCSPISGHRSVSWYQQTPGQGLQFLFEYFSETQRNKGNFPGRFSGRQFSNSRSEMNVSTLELGDSALYLCASSLGGTSTDTQYFGPGTRLTVL.

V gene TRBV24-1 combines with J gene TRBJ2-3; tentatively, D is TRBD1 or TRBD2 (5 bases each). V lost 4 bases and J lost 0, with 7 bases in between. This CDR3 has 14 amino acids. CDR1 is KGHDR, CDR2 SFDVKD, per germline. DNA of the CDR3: TGTGCCACCAGTGACTGGGGGAGCACAGATACGCAGTATTTT. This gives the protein CATSDWGSTDTQYF.

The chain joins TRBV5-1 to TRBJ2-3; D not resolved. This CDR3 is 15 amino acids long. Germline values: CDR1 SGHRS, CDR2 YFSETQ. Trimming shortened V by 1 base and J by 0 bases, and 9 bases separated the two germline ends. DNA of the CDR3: TGCGCCAGCAGCTTGATACAGTTGAGCACAGATACGCAGTATTTT. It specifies CASSLIQLSTDTQYF.

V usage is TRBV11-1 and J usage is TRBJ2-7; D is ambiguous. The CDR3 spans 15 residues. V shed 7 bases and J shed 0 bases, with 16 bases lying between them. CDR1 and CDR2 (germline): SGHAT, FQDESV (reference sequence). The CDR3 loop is CASNWSPAASYEQYF. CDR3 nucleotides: TGTGCCAGCAACTGGAGTCCAGCCGCCTCCTACGAGCAGTACTTC.

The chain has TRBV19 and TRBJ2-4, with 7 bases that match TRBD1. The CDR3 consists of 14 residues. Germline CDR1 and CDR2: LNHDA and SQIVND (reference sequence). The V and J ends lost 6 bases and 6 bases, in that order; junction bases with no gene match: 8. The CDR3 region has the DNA TGTGCCAGTAGCGATACAGGGGAGAGAAACATTCAGTACTTC. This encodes CASSDTGERNIQYF.

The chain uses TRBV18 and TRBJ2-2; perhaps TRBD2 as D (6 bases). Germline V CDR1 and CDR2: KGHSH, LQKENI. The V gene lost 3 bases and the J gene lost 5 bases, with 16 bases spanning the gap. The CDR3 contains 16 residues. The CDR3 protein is CASSPLPTSKTGELFF. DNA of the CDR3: TGTGCCAGCTCACCTCTTCCGACTAGTAAGACCGGGGAGCTGTTTTTT.

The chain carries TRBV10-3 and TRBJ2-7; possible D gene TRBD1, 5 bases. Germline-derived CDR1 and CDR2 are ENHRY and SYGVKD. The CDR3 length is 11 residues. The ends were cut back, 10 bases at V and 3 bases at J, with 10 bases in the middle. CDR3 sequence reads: CATKGIYEQYF. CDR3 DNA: TGTGCCACTAAGGGGATCTACGAGCAGTACTTC.

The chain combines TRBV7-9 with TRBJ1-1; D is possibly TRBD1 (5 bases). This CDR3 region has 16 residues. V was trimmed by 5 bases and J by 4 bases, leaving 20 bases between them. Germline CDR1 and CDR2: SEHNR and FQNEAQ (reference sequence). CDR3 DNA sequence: TGTGCCAGCAGCGCCCCGGGACCTTCGGTGGGCACTGAAGCTTTCTTT. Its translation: CASSAPGPSVGTEAFF.

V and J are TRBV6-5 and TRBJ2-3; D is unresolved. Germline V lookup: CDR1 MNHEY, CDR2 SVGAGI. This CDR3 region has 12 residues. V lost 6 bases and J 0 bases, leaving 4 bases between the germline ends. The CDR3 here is CASRPSTDTQYF. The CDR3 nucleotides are TGTGCCAGCAGGCCGAGCACAGATACGCAGTATTTT.

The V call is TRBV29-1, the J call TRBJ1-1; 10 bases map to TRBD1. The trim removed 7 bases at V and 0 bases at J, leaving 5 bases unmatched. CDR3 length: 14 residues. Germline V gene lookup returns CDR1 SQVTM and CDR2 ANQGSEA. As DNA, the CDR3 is TGCAGCGGGGGGACAGGGGCGATGAACACTGAAGCTTTCTTT. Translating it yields CSGGTGAMNTEAFF.

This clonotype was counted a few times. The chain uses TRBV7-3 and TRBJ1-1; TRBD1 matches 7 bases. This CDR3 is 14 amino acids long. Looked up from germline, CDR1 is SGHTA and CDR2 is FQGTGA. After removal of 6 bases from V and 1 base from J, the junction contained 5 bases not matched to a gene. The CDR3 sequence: CASRLTGPNTEAFF. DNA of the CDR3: TGTGCCAGCAGGTTGACAGGGCCGAACACTGAAGCTTTCTTT.

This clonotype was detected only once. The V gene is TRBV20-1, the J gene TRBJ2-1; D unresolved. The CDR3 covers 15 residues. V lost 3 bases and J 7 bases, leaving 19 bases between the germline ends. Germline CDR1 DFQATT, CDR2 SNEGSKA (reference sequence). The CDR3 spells CSARVSIGGVNEQFF. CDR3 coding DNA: TGCAGTGCTAGGGTATCTATTGGCGGTGTTAATGAGCAGTTCTTC.

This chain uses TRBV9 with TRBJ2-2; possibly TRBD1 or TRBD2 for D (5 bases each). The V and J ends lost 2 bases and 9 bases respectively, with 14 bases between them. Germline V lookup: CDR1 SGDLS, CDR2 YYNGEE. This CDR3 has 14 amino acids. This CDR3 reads CASSVGDTVRELFF. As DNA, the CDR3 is TGTGCCAGCAGCGTGGGGGATACGGTCCGGGAGCTGTTTTTT.

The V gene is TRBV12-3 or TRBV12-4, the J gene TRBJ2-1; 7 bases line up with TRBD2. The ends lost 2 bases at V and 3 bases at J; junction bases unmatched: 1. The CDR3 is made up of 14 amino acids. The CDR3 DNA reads TGTGCCAGCAGTTTACGCGGGGGCTACAATGAGCAGTTCTTC. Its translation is CASSLRGGYNEQFF.

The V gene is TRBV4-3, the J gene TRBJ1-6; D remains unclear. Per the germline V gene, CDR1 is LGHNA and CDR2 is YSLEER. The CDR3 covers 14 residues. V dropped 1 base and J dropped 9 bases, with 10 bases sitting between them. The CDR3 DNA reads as TGCGCCAGCAGCCAAGTCTCATCCGTTTCACCCCTCCACTTT. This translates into CASSQVSSVSPLHF.